The 5 T cell receptor beta chains presented below share a single source sample, sequenced in a study of CD8+ T cells in alopecia areata (dated by TCRdb to 2017 to 2018). In the paper's terms, the time point label means: baseline before oral tofacitinib. The protocol used for the library was the immunoSEQ multiplex PCR assay. RNA was extracted from all samples and reverse transcribed into cDNA as template for TCR sequencing. What TCRdb holds here is the immuneACCESS table cut down to in-frame rearrangements. Part of the clones is not present; checked against another copy, under half of the missing clones reflect an unresolved V gene, and the others are unexplained. Across this sample there are over 100,000 clones, with approximately 49% seen only once. The biggest ten clones account for over 15% of the sample. This specimen was CD8+ T cells sorted from blood, taken at week 0. The receptors originated from a human donor with alopecia areata.

The chain couples TRBV9 to TRBJ2-7, with a weak D call TRBD2 (7 bases). There are 16 residues in the CDR3. Germline CDR1 SGDLS, CDR2 YYNGEE. Deletions cut 4 bases from V and 2 bases from J, with 19 bases between. The CDR3 DNA sequence: TGTGCCAGCAGCCCCGATTCGGGGGCGGGGGCCTACGAGCAGTACTTC. Translating it yields CASSPDSGAGAYEQYF. The full variable domain, with the rest looked up from reference TRBV9 and TRBJ2-7, is DSGVTQTPKHLITATGQRVTLRCSPRSGDLSVYWYQQSLDQGLQFLIQYYNGEERAKGNILERFSAQQFPDLHSELNLSSLELGDSALYFCASSPDSGAGAYEQYFGPGTRLTVT.

The rearrangement links TRBV29-1 to TRBJ2-2; weak D call: TRBD2 (5 bases). CDR1 and CDR2 from the germline V gene are SQVTM and ANQGSEA. CDR3 length equals 13 residues. V lost 4 bases, J lost 7 bases, and 13 bases lay in between. In DNA, the CDR3 is TGCAGCGTTGTACGGGGTTACAGCGGGGAGCTGTTTTTT. It specifies CSVVRGYSGELFF.

As DNA, the CDR3 is TGTGCCAGCAGCCAAGGGGACGGAACTAACACTGAAGCTTTCTTT. Protein sequence: CASSQGDGTNTEAFF. The V gene is TRBV14, the J gene TRBJ1-1; D may be TRBD1 (5 bases). This CDR3 region has 15 residues. In germline, CDR1 is SGHDN, CDR2 FVKESK. Trimming took off 1 base at V and 2 bases at J, with 11 bases between the two ends.

Notes on this clone: At one end, the junction sequence differs from germline, possibly due to a read error. The CDR3 region is CAISGWGSRGEQFF. CDR3 in DNA: TGTGCCATCAGTGGGTGGGGAAGTCGGGGTGAGCAGTTCTTC. This rearrangement joins TRBV6-1 to TRBJ2-1; D perhaps matches TRBD2 (5 bases). The CDR3 loop spans 14 amino acids. The V gene's germline CDR1 is MNHNS and CDR2 SASEGT.

The rearrangement links TRBV29-1 to TRBJ1-4; D gene ambiguous. V was clipped by 0 bases and J by 13 bases, with 9 bases between them. The CDR3 loop spans 11 amino acids. CDR1 and CDR2 from the germline V gene are SQVTM and ANQGSEA. The CDR3 region is CSVEDLGGLFF. CDR3 coding DNA: TGCAGCGTTGAAGATCTAGGAGGACTGTTTTTT.